This entry features one TCR beta chain sequence. V shed 1 base, J shed 8 bases, and the junction held 2 bases outside the gene matches. Germline V gives CDR1 KGHSH, CDR2 LQKENI. This CDR3 has 15 amino acids. One entry per CDR3 protein results from TCRdb running MiXCR on the RT-PCR reads. The data hold about 200,000 distinct CDR3 sequences, with 35% to 45% observed a single time. This specimen comes from a study of patients and donors after allogeneic stem cell transplantation. The chain couples TRBV18 to TRBJ2-1; TRBD2 matches at 13 bases. This TCR derives from a human donor who was either an allogeneic HSCT recipient or a stem cell or donor lymphocyte infusion donor (not recorded which). It is not recorded whose cells these are; they may come from a transplant donor. Specimen: blood, either unsorted or a sorted T cell fraction (not recorded which). The CDR3 region has the DNA TGTGCCAGCTCACCACGGACTAGCGGGGGTGATGAGCAGTTCTTC. Translating it yields CASSPRTSGGDEQFF. Combining the CDR3 with reference TRBV18 and TRBJ2-1 gives the whole variable domain NAGVMQNPRHLVRRRGQEARLRCSPMKGHSHVYWYRQLPEEGLKFMVYLQKENIIDESGMPKERFSAEFPKEGPSILRIQQVVRGDSAAYFCASSPRTSGGDEQFFGPGTRLTVL.